This paragraph covers one T cell receptor (beta chain) sequence. The antigen is undetermined. Germline V gives CDR1 MNHNY, CDR2 SVGAGI (reference sequence). The CDR3 has 14 residues. V was clipped by 6 bases and J by 5 bases, with 16 bases between them. The sample is drawn from a study of shared clonotypes between healthy human individuals. Study results and caveats: Clonotypes not shared had lower generation probabilities than those common to all four donors.

Clones were sequenced by immunoSEQ multiplex PCR, and TCRdb holds only the in-frame ones, with some missing. The sample holds about 1 million clones; around 76% are singletons and the top ten take about 1.5%. The source material was memory CD4+ T cells sorted from blood. The subset was: CD45RA-negative fraction. This clonotype originated in a man younger than 30 in good health. The chain employs TRBV6-6 and TRBJ1-2, with D possibly being TRBD1 (6 bases). The CDR3, as DNA: TGTGCCAGCAGCTACCGGGAACAGGGATATGGCTACACCTTC. The encoded protein is CASSYREQGYGYTF.